This T cell receptor (beta chain) derives from a study of cytomegalovirus exposure and HLA in healthy donors (dated by TCRdb to 2017 to 2019). Context from the whole study: An earlier analysis of several hundred of the donors reported approximately 290 Gb of sequence data and approximately 110 million unique TCR beta sequences from 150 million to 200 million T cells. To predict cytomegalovirus infection status, the study combined high-throughput TCR immunosequencing, statistical association of individual TCRs with disease status, and machine learning. Among the approximately 400 genotyped donors, around 81% belonged to the genetic ancestry cluster associated with self-reported Caucasian donors. The study aimed to test whether cataloging public T cell receptors could reveal signatures of past pathogen exposure. Five DR-DQ haplotypes were handled as single units for association and clustering because linkage in the cohort was strong. Donor age, sex, ethnicity and CMV serostatus were compiled alongside the repertoire data. Across some 400 genotyped donors of the cohort, an average of about 240,000 unique TCR beta nucleotide sequences per donor were sequenced, and approximately 19% of those sequences were non-productive. All discovery cohort repertoires had been generated on a single sequencing platform. Along with the roughly 670-subject first cohort, a separate validation cohort of 120 different subjects was used. An early release covering some 640 HLA-typed donors comprised approximately 300 gigabases of sequencing data and roughly 86 million unique TCR sequences. A later analysis re-analyzed previously published TCR beta repertoires from 660 or so donors and added high-resolution HLA genotyping to study TCR occurrence patterns. An earlier analysis of 500 to 750 of the donors applied high-throughput TCR beta sequencing to assess whether each TCR beta V gene segment acted as functional or pseudogenic. The number of donors typed differed by locus, with about 629-640 for A, B, C, DRB1 and DQB1, approximately 500 for DQA1, about 610 for DPA1, and around 460 for DPB1. Rather than using new phenotypic data, the later analysis identified candidate immune exposures from TCR beta sequences and from how often those sequences occurred across donors. The T cell repertoires of about 700 subjects were profiled by immunosequencing and related to cytomegalovirus serostatus. In a later genetic analysis, genome-wide SNP genotypes for about 55% of the roughly 700 donors were used, and that subset was treated as a discovery cohort. Both class I and class II loci were covered by HLA typing, at four-digit resolution. Broad study findings and their caveats: When HLA alleles, especially DR and DQ, strongly co-occurred, TCR associations were difficult to assign to individual alleles. Cytomegalovirus status was reported to be diagnosed by the classifier with high specificity and sensitivity in both the original and validation cohorts. The cohort was sequenced for TCR beta chains only, and without alpha or paired-chain data the features that could be detected were limited. A further reported finding was that TCR beta sequences accurately predicted the HLA-A and HLA-B alleles for most subjects in the first cohort. A few of the identified cytomegalovirus-associated TCR beta chains were confirmed in vitro to be specific for cytomegalovirus antigens. According to a later genetic analysis, donors in an Asian-associated ancestry cluster had fewer N-insertions in productive TCRs than the approximately 630-donor mean. A total of about 150 TCR beta chains were listed by the study as associated with cytomegalovirus. A group of highly shared sequence variants was considered likely to be a technical artifact of the sequencing pipeline. CMV serostatus was the only immune exposure information available for the cohort. Some IMGT-functional V segments, including TRBV6-2 and TRBV6-3, could not be told apart with the 87-base-pair reads, so those segments were excluded. Several of the top co-occurrence clusters appeared to be linked to parvovirus B19, influenza, CMV and Epstein-Barr virus, according to a later analysis. According to the authors, the approach could potentially be generalized to other disease states and immunological phenotypes. In a later genetic analysis, a missense DCLRE1C variant was associated with V-gene and J-gene trimming of TCR beta chains, and the association was replicated in an independent cohort. The presence/absence analyses assumed that sequencing depth was roughly uniform across donors, and that assumption may not be true. Because HLA typing was missing for some donors at each locus, association tests included only the typed subset. Correlated functional status among segregating V segments might be attributable to linkage disequilibrium, but an unknown experimental factor could not be ruled out. According to a later analysis, most CMV-associated TCR beta chains appeared to be HLA-restricted, and the HLA associations seemed to be driven largely by CMV exposure. In a later analysis, the rate of TCR association differed among HLA loci, with DRB1 alleles having the most associated TCRs and HLA-C alleles having the fewest. An earlier analysis of approximately 530 of the donors showed that most TCR beta V segments appeared in productive rearrangements either about 87% or about 30% of the time, which broadly matched IMGT annotations. A later analysis associated roughly 17,000 TCR beta sequences with specific HLA alleles at a false discovery rate of 0.05. A later analysis found that HLA-associated TCR beta chains were more clonally expanded and had lower generation probabilities than equally common non-associated chains. Approximately 18 rarely observed V segments, including chromosome 9 orphons, were excluded from the earlier analysis of a few hundred of the donors because counts were too low. Across donors, most TCR sequences were observed very rarely, whereas some public TCRs were present in many individuals.

The library relied on the immunoSEQ multiplex PCR assay. The multiplex PCR relied on a mix of 60 forward primers for TCR Vbeta segments and 13 reverse primers for TCR Jbeta segments. Amplification of the CDR3 region of rearranged TCR beta genes was performed with a multiplex PCR assay on genomic DNA. On the Illumina HiSeq System, the amplified TCR beta libraries were sequenced as 87-base-pair reads. Per the source publication's procedure: A later analysis tallied some 79 million unique TCR beta chains across the 660 or so repertoires, and about 12 million of those chains were shared by two or more donors. To remove PCR and sequencing errors, raw reads were error-corrected and collapsed into unique sequences using a nearest-neighbor algorithm that merged closely related sequences. CDR3 sequences were aligned to IMGT reference sequences to assign V, D and J gene segments. For a sequence to be retained, a match of at least six nucleotides was required to both a V gene segment and a J gene segment. Rearrangements were called productive when the CDR3 lacked stop codons and stayed in frame with V and J; all others were non-productive. CDR3 was defined according to IMGT convention as the region running from the second conserved V-encoded cysteine to the conserved J-encoded phenylalanine. Sequences without an unambiguous match to a single V gene segment were excluded from the earlier analysis of approximately 600 of the donors. An earlier analysis of about 590 of the donors classified V segments as functional when productive rearrangements were above 56.7% and as segregating when the standard deviation between donors was above 5%. A statistical classification framework was developed to diagnose cytomegalovirus status using the catalog of TCR beta chain sequences. V and J gene assignment, in a later analysis, came from comparing TCR nucleotide sequences with IMGT/GENE-DB human TR gene sequences. The TCRdist pipeline was used in a later analysis to assign CDR3 sequences and most-parsimonious VDJ recombination scenarios. In a later analysis, each TCR beta chain was defined by its CDR3 amino acid sequence together with its V-gene family, and reads lacking a unique V-gene family were excluded. To address suspected cross-contamination and a sequencing artifact, a later analysis removed around 600 highly shared, low-generation-probability nucleotide sequences. A later analysis calculated a clonal expansion index for each public chain from normalized within-repertoire ranks of inferred template counts. In a later analysis, generation probabilities were computed using a VDJ recombination model fitted to out-of-frame rearrangements, and the results were checked against IGoR. A later analysis scored TCR-TCR, TCR-HLA and TCR-CMV co-occurrence with hypergeometric tests, applying a repertoire-size bias correction to TCR pairs. A later analysis estimated false discovery rates by permuting HLA or CMV assignments 20 times. A later analysis grouped co-occurring TCRs with DBSCAN, adding TCRdist sequence similarity when clustering within HLA-allele-positive subsets. For co-occurrence clustering, repertoires with fewer than 30,000 or more than 120,000 public chains were excluded, along with a handful of repertoires with anomalous nucleotide sharing. The table comes from immuneACCESS by way of TCRdb, which keeps in-frame sequences with V and J called. Part of the clones is missing from these tables; in studies checked, under half for an unresolved V gene and the rest for unknown reasons. V and J calls and clone size come straight from that table; D and trimming were deduced from the DNA. Recorded for this sample are some 180,000 clones; over 80% of them occurred a single time. Approximately 1.4% of the sample is held by the ten biggest clonotypes.

Comments on this clone: Its cognate antigen has yet to be identified. Base qualities are not recorded, but no much larger clone differs from it by a single base.

Taken from the germline V gene, the CDR1 and CDR2 loops are MDHEN and SYDVKM. The CDR3 sequence holds 19 residues, the cysteine and phenylalanine included. The kept DNA is CDR3 alone, 57 bases in frame from the first base. Trimming removed 1 base from V and 4 bases from J; the gene matches leave 12 bases unexplained. The cohort was made up of 500 to 800 healthy bone marrow donors. Cohort members were all nominally healthy when sampled, although unrecorded immune exposures were likely present. The donor was CMV seronegative and was included in the group of a few hundred seronegative cohort members. A peripheral blood sample was provided by each donor, and peripheral blood mononuclear cells were used for TCR beta sequencing. The Qiagen DNeasy Blood Extraction Kit was used to extract genomic DNA from the blood cell samples.

The origin of this receptor is a man aged 40-55 years in good health and CMV-seronegative. The specimen was PBMCs. Recombination joined TRBV28 with TRBJ1-3; 11 bases in the middle match TRBD1. The nucleotide sequence is TGTGCCAGCAGTTTATTCGGGCCGGGACAGGGGGGCCCCGGAAACACCATATATTTT. The resulting protein is CASSLFGPGQGGPGNTIYF.